This TCR beta chain stems from a study of cytomegalovirus exposure and HLA in healthy donors. About this clone itself: What it recognizes is unknown.

Amplification used 60 Vbeta primers and 13 Jbeta primers. Per the original methods: Approximately 10 million shared chains were among around 80 million unique TCR beta chains counted in a later analysis. Profiling relied on immunoSEQ multiplex PCR, and the TCRdb table lists in-frame clones only, not all of them. V and J calls and clone size are copied from that table; D and trimming were computed from the DNA. The repertoire holds 150,000 to 200,000 clones, with around 81% as singletons. Study-wide results and caveats: High specificity and sensitivity for cytomegalovirus status were reported for the classifier. A later analysis linked a missense DCLRE1C variant to TCR beta V- and J-gene trimming.

Germline V gives CDR1 MNHEY, CDR2 SVGAGI. The germline V and J ends were trimmed by 0 bases and 13 bases, with 19 bases remaining between them. CDR3 length: 16 amino acids. The receptor's source is a woman aged 25 to 45 in good health and CMV-seronegative. The sample comprised PBMCs. The V call is TRBV6-5, the J call TRBJ1-6; D gene unclear. The CDR3 sequence is CASSYSQPDTSRPLHF. The CDR3 DNA reads TGTGCCAGCAGTTACTCCCAACCCGATACTTCACGGCCCCTCCACTTT.